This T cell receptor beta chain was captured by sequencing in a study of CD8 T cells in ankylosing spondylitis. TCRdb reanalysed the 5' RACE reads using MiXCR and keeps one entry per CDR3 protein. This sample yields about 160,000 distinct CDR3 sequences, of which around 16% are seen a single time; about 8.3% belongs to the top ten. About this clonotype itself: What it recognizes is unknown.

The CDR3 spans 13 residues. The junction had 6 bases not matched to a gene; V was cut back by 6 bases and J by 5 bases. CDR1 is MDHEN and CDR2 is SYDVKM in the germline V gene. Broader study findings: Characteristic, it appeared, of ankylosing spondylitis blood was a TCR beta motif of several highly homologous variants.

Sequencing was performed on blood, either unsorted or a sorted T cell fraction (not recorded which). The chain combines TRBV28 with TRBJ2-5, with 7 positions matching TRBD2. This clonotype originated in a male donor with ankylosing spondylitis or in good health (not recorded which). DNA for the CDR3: TGTGCCAGCAGCCCGACTAGCCGGGAGACCCAGTACTTC. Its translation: CASSPTSRETQYF.